This T cell receptor beta chain was captured by sequencing in a study of cytomegalovirus exposure and HLA in healthy donors. General observations from the study: The study designated 160 or so TCR beta chains cytomegalovirus-associated. Some V segments, including TRBV6-2 and TRBV6-3, were excluded as indistinguishable. With later analysis, a missense DCLRE1C variant became linked to TCR beta V- and J-gene trimming.

Of note for this clone: As yet, its antigen is unknown.

Looked up from germline, CDR1 is SGHVS and CDR2 is FQNEAQ. The germline V and J ends were trimmed by 1 base and 7 bases, with 13 bases remaining between them. This CDR3 has 15 residues. The PCR had 60 Vbeta and 13 Jbeta primers. Sequencing was performed with immunoSEQ multiplex PCR; in TCRdb, only in-frame clones are kept and a portion is missing. The profile shows some 120,000 clones, about 60% of them singletons. Sequencing input: PBMCs. This TCR was sampled from a woman in her twenties or thirties in good health and CMV-seronegative. The chain joins TRBV7-8 to TRBJ1-4; D is perhaps TRBD1 (5 bases). DNA of the CDR3: TGTGCCAGCAGCTTAGTCGGGGGTCGGGGTGAAAAACTGTTTTTT. Its protein product is CASSLVGGRGEKLFF.